A single sample gave rise to the 29 T cell receptor beta chains below, sequenced in a study of blood T cell repertoires in COVID-19. Some clones are missing from TCRdb's copy, which holds only in-frame ones; the method was immunoSEQ multiplex PCR. Of 120,000 to 150,000 clones in the sample, approximately 89% were seen once. Material: peripheral blood. The receptors shown here come from a human donor in a cohort sampled during active COVID-19.

The J gene is TRBJ1-4, the V gene TRBV7-8; weak D call: TRBD1 (5 bases). Germline loops: CDR1 SGHVS, CDR2 FQNEAQ. V lost 0 bases to trimming and J lost 7 bases, with 9 bases between them. There are 14 residues in the CDR3. The CDR3 is CASSLAGGVEKLFF. CDR3 nucleotide sequence: TGTGCCAGCAGCTTAGCGGGGGGAGTTGAAAAACTGTTTTTT.

This rearrangement joins TRBV5-4 to TRBJ1-1; no clear D gene. The CDR3 has 15 residues. The V end was cut by 3 bases, the J end by 0 bases, with 12 bases between. The germline V gene encodes CDR1 SGHNT and CDR2 YYREEE (reference sequence). The CDR3 reads CASSSTRLLNTEAFF. CDR3 bases: TGTGCCAGCAGCTCTACCAGACTGTTGAACACTGAAGCTTTCTTT.

The chain has TRBV9 and TRBJ2-3; tentative D call: TRBD2 (5 bases). V was trimmed by 4 bases and J by 4 bases, leaving 16 bases between them. The CDR3 totals 15 residues. CDR1 is SGDLS and CDR2 is YYNGEE in the germline V gene. In DNA, the CDR3 is TGTGCCAGCAGCAAAACTAGTGATAGGGCAGATACGCAGTATTTT. Translated, it gives CASSKTSDRADTQYF.

This chain uses TRBV2 with TRBJ2-3; 9 positions agree with TRBD2. V gave up 8 bases and J gave up 6 bases; unmatched junction bases: 6. The V gene's germline CDR1 is SNHLY and CDR2 FYNNEI. The CDR3 length is 13 residues. The CDR3 reads CASVGAGGDTQYF. The CDR3 region has the DNA TGTGCCAGCGTGGGCGCGGGGGGGGATACGCAGTATTTT.

The chain carries TRBV10-3 and TRBJ2-2; TRBD1 aligns across 9 bases. The CDR3 consists of 16 residues. With V trimmed by 0 bases and J by 5 bases, 4 bases remained unmatched. Germline values: CDR1 ENHRY, CDR2 SYGVKD. This chain's CDR3 is CAISESGDRGTGELFF. In nucleotides, the CDR3 is TGTGCCATCAGTGAGTCTGGAGACAGGGGGACCGGGGAGCTGTTTTTT.

The chain links TRBV29-1 to TRBJ1-2, with D uncertain. V was clipped by 4 bases and J by 1 base, with 7 bases between them. The CDR3 has 12 amino acids. The germline V gene encodes CDR1 SQVTM and CDR2 ANQGSEA. The CDR3: CSVVYSNYGYTF. The CDR3 nucleotides read TGCAGCGTTGTATACAGTAACTATGGCTACACCTTC. Supplemented by reference TRBV29-1 and TRBJ1-2, the full variable domain reads SAVISQKPSRDICQRGTSLTIQCQVDSQVTMMFWYRQQPGQSLTLIATANQGSEATYESGFVIDKFPISRPNLTFSTLTVSNMSPEDSSIYLCSVVYSNYGYTFGSGTRLTVV.

This clone was found once. The rearrangement uses TRBV7-2 and TRBJ2-3; 10 bases agree with TRBD2. The V gene's germline CDR1 is SGHTA and CDR2 FQGNSA. Trimming took 5 bases from V and 2 from J; bases not matched to a gene: 7. The CDR3 is made up of 16 amino acids. The CDR3 spells CASSTIAGGLTDTQYF. The CDR3 DNA follows: TGTGCCAGCAGCACAATAGCGGGGGGACTCACAGATACGCAGTATTTT. The full variable domain, with the rest looked up from reference TRBV7-2 and TRBJ2-3, is GAGVSQSPSNKVTEKGKDVELRCDPISGHTALYWYRQSLGQGLEFLIYFQGNSAPDKSGLPSDRFSAERTGGSVSTLTIQRTQQEDSAVYLCASSTIAGGLTDTQYFGPGTRLTVL.

In its sample, this clone was seen many times. This sample includes further DNA sequences coding for the same CDR3. The rearrangement uses TRBV7-8 and TRBJ2-5, with 11 bases that match TRBD2. The CDR3 consists of 16 residues. V lost 5 bases, J lost 2 bases, and 7 bases stayed unmatched. CDR1 is SGHVS and CDR2 is FQNEAQ in the germline V gene. The CDR3 nucleotides read TGTGCCAGCAGCCCCCGGCGACTAGCGGGACAAGAGACCCAGTACTTC. This codes for CASSPRRLAGQETQYF.

The chain uses TRBV6-5 and TRBJ1-2, with 11 nucleotides matching TRBD1. Trimming removed 6 bases from V and 7 bases from J; junction bases left unmatched: 7. CDR1 and CDR2 (germline): MNHEY, SVGAGI. The CDR3 loop spans 14 amino acids. CDR3 sequence reads: CASSVGQGATGYTF. The CDR3, as DNA: TGTGCCAGCAGCGTAGGACAGGGGGCCACTGGCTACACCTTC.

V is TRBV30 and J is TRBJ1-1; D remains ambiguous. This CDR3 region has 11 residues. Germline CDR1 GTSNPN, CDR2 SVGIG (reference sequence). CDR3 nucleotide sequence: TGTGCTGGAGAACGAAACACTGAAGCTTTCTTT. It yields the protein CAGERNTEAFF.

This clone was seen a few times. The V call is TRBV6-4, the J call TRBJ1-2; D unclear. Trimming stripped 0 bases from V and 8 bases from J, with 13 bases between. The CDR3 has 14 amino acids. Germline CDR1 MRHNA, CDR2 SNTAGT. CDR3 coding DNA: TGTGCCAGCAGTGACTCCTCACAGTCTAGCGGCTACACCTTC. Translated, it gives CASSDSSQSSGYTF.

The rearrangement uses TRBV5-1 and TRBJ1-6; 8 bases fit TRBD1. This CDR3 has 15 residues. V shed 4 bases, J shed 9 bases, and the junction held 9 bases outside the gene matches. Germline V gives CDR1 SGHRS, CDR2 YFSETQ. The CDR3 nucleotides read TGCGCCAGCAGCGTATCGACAGGGGAGGTTTCACCCCTCCACTTT. Translated: CASSVSTGEVSPLHF.

This clone is a singleton in its sample. V is TRBV5-3 and J is TRBJ2-7, with 8 bases lining up with TRBD1. TRBV5-3 is assigned to the ORF class and has an uncertain function. Germline trimming cut 0 bases from V and 1 base from J; bases unmatched to any gene: 0. This CDR3 has 14 amino acids. As DNA, the CDR3 is TGTGCCAGAAGCTTGGGACAGGGGTCCTACGAGCAGTACTTC. This codes for CARSLGQGSYEQYF.

This chain connects TRBV5-1 to TRBJ2-3, with TRBD2 matching 9 bases. The germline V gene encodes CDR1 SGHRS and CDR2 YFSETQ. This CDR3 is 16 amino acids long. V gave up 3 bases and J gave up 6 bases; unmatched junction bases: 11. The CDR3 loop is CASSSLAGALTDTQYF. The CDR3 coding sequence is TGCGCCAGCAGCTCCTTAGCGGGGGCCCTCACGGATACGCAGTATTTT.

The chain recombines TRBV2 with TRBJ2-1; D unresolved. V was cut by 7 bases and J by 0 bases, with 7 bases left in between. Germline CDR1 SNHLY, CDR2 FYNNEI. The CDR3 has 13 amino acids. The CDR3 protein is CASTRSSYNEQFF. CDR3 nucleotide sequence: TGTGCCAGCACACGGAGCTCCTACAATGAGCAGTTCTTC.

The chain uses TRBV6-5 and TRBJ2-1; 11 nucleotides align to TRBD2. The J segment lost 5 bases and the V segment lost 8 bases, leaving 8 bases of the junction unmatched. This CDR3 has 15 amino acids. Germline CDR1 reads MNHEY; CDR2 reads SVGAGI. CDR3 region: CASLPLAGGHNEQFF. CDR3 DNA sequence: TGTGCCAGCTTGCCGCTAGCGGGGGGACACAATGAGCAGTTCTTC.

CDR3 nucleotides: TGCAGCGTTGGGACAGGTAGCAATCAGCCCCAGCATTTT. Translating it yields CSVGTGSNQPQHF. This chain uses TRBV29-1 with TRBJ1-5; 7 nucleotides agree with TRBD1. CDR3 size: 13 residues. Germline V gene sequence: CDR1 SQVTM, CDR2 ANQGSEA. Unmatched junction bases numbered 0, after V lost 4 bases and J lost 0 bases.

V and J are TRBV21-1 and TRBJ1-6; TRBD1 is the table's D call and was not checked against the DNA. TRBV21-1 is assigned pseudogene status. The CDR3 has 17 amino acids. In DNA form, the CDR3 reads TGTGCCAGCAGCAAAGACCGGATAACAGGGTCGGATTCACCCCTCCACTTT. Protein sequence: CASSKDRITGSDSPLHF.

CDR3 residues: CASGDGQLNQPQHF. The CDR3 DNA reads as TGTGCCAGCGGGGATGGACAGCTTAATCAGCCCCAGCATTTT. V gene TRBV27 combines with J gene TRBJ1-5, with D possibly being TRBD1 (6 bases). This CDR3 is built from 14 residues. Germline V gene lookup returns CDR1 MNHEY and CDR2 SMNVEV (reference sequence). The V and J ends lost 8 bases and 4 bases respectively, with 15 bases between them.

V is TRBV27 and J is TRBJ2-7; D possibly corresponds to TRBD1 (6 bases). Germline loops: CDR1 MNHEY, CDR2 SMNVEV (reference sequence). The CDR3 consists of 14 residues. Trimming stripped 6 bases from V and 2 bases from J, with 14 bases between. This CDR3 is CASSRIQGTYEQYF. The CDR3 DNA is TGTGCCAGCAGCCGAATACAGGGAACCTACGAGCAGTACTTC.

V usage is TRBV19 and J usage is TRBJ1-5, with D uncertain. CDR1 LNHDA and CDR2 SQIVND come from the germline V gene (reference sequence). V dropped 6 bases and J dropped 1 base, with 10 bases sitting between them. This CDR3 has 14 residues. The CDR3 nucleotides are TGTGCCAGTAGCAGAACATCGAGCAATCAGCCCCAGCATTTT. This encodes CASSRTSSNQPQHF.

V is TRBV5-4 and J is TRBJ2-6; D call uncertain. The CDR3 loop spans 14 amino acids. The V gene lost 2 bases and the J gene lost 4 bases, with 7 bases spanning the gap. The germline V gene has CDR1 SGHNT and CDR2 YYREEE (reference sequence). CDR3 in amino acids: CASSFGAGANVLTF. DNA for the CDR3: TGTGCCAGCAGCTTTGGAGCCGGGGCCAACGTCCTGACTTTC.

The CDR3: CASSPQSYPFEGTEAFF. The CDR3 DNA reads TGTGCCAGCAGCCCCCAGTCTTATCCTTTTGAGGGCACTGAAGCTTTCTTT. The chain is built from TRBV13 and TRBJ1-1; D remains ambiguous. Germline CDR1 PRHDT, CDR2 FYEKMQ (reference sequence). V was trimmed by 5 bases and J by 4 bases, leaving 23 bases between them. This CDR3 spans 17 amino acids.

The gene calls are TRBV18 and TRBJ1-2; no firm D call. The CDR3 has 13 amino acids. The germline CDR1 and CDR2 sequences are KGHSH and LQKENI. The V and J ends lost 2 bases and 2 bases respectively, with 6 bases between them. CDR3: CASSPSVNYGYTF. CDR3 sequence (DNA): TGTGCCAGCTCACCATCCGTGAACTATGGCTACACCTTC.

This chain links TRBV6-6 with TRBJ2-1; D is unclear. Trimming shortened V by 5 bases and J by 0 bases, and 8 bases separated the two germline ends. Germline V gene sequence: CDR1 MNHNY, CDR2 SVGAGI (reference sequence). The CDR3 is 14 amino acids. The CDR3 DNA sequence: TGTGCCAGCAGTAAGTCGAGCTCCTACAATGAGCAGTTCTTC. It translates to CASSKSSSYNEQFF.

Concerning this clone: The sample has other DNA sequences that encode this CDR3 too. This chain links TRBV4-3 with TRBJ1-5; D remains ambiguous. The CDR3 covers 13 residues. V was pared by 3 bases and J by 7 bases, with 10 bases between. Germline CDR1 reads LGHNA; CDR2 reads YSLEER. The CDR3, as DNA: TGCGCCAGCAGCCAGGACCGAGGGCAGCCCCAGCATTTT. Its protein is CASSQDRGQPQHF.

This clone was recorded only once. The chain uses TRBV11-2 and TRBJ1-1, with no clear D. Trimming removed 5 bases at V and 1 base at J, with 20 bases between. There are 17 residues in the CDR3. CDR1 is SGHAT, CDR2 FQNNGV, per germline. The DNA for the CDR3 is TGTGCCAGCAGCCCACGACGAATCGGACTAACGAACACTGAAGCTTTCTTT. Translated, it gives CASSPRRIGLTNTEAFF.

As concerns this clone: A junction end diverges from the germline sequence, so it may reflect a read error. The V and J genes are TRBV5-5 and TRBJ2-1, with 9 bases fitting TRBD1. Germline V gene sequence: CDR1 SGHKS, CDR2 YYEKEE (reference sequence). The CDR3 is 15 residues long. Here the CDR3 DNA reads TGTGCCAGCAGCTCCCGAGGGGGACAGGGTCCCTCTCAGATCTTC. Translation: CASSSRGGQGPSQIF.

This chain links TRBV9 with TRBJ2-2, with 9 bases aligning to TRBD2. J lost 5 bases, V lost 3 bases, and 5 bases had no gene match. The CDR3 sequence is 15 residues long. The germline gives CDR1 SGDLS, CDR2 YYNGEE. CDR3 sequence (DNA): TGTGCCAGCAGCGACCCGCGGGGGGGAACCGGGGAGCTGTTTTTT. Translation: CASSDPRGGTGELFF.